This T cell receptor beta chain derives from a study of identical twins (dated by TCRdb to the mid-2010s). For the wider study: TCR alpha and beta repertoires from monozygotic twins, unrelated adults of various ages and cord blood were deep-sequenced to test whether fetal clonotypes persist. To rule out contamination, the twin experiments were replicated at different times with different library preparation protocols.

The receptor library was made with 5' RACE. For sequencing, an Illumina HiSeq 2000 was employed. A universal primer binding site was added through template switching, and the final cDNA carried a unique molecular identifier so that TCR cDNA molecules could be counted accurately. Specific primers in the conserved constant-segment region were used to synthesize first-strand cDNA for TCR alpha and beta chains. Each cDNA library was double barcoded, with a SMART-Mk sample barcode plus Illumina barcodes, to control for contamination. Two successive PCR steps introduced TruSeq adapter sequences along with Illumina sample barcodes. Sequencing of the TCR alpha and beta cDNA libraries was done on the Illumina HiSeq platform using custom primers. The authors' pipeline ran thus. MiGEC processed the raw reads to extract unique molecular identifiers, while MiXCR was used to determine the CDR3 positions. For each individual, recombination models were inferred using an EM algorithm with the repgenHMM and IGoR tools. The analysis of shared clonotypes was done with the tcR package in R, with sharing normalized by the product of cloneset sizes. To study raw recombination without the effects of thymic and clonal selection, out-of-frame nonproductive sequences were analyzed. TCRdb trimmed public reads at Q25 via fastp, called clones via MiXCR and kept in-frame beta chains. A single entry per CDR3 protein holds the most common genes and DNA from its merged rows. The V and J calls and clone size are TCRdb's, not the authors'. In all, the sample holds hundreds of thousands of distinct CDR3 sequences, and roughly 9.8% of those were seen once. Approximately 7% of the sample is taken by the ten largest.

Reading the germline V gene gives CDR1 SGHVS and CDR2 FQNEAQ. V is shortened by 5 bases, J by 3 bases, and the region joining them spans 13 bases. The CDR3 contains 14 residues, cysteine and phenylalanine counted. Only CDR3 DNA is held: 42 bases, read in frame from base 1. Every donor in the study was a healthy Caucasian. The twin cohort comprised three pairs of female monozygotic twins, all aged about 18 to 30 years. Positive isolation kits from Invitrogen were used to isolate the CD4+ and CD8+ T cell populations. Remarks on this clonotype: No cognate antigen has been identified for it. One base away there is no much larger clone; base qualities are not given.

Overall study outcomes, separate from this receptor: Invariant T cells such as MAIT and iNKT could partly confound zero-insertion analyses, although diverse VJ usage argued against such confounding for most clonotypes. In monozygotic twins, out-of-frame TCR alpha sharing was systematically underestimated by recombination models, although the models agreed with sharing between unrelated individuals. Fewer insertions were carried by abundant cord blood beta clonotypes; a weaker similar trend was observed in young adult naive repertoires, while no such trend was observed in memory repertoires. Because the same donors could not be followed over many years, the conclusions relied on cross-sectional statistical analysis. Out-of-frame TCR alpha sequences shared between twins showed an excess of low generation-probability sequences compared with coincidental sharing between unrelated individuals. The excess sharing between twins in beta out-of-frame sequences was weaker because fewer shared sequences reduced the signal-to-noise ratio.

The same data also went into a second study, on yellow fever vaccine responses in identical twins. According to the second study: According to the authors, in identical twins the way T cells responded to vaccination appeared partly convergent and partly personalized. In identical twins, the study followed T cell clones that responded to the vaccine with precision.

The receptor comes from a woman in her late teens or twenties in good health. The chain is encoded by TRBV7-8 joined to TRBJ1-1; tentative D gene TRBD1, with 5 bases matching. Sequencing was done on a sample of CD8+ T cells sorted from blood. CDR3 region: CASSPKGPYTEAFF. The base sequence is TGTGCCAGCAGCCCTAAGGGGCCGTACACTGAAGCTTTCTTT.